Listed below are T cell receptor beta chains from one sample, sequenced in a study of T cell responses to AZD1222 COVID-19 vaccine. The method was immunoSEQ multiplex PCR; TCRdb's version includes in-frame clones alone and lacks a portion of them. This sample has tens of thousands of clones; more than 70% occur once, and the top ten carry less than 20%. Sequences were derived from peripheral blood, sampled on day 0 of AZD1222 vaccination. These receptors were taken from an adult in good health. Each CDR3 is given with its conserved first and last residue. Fields, in order: D gene, J gene, V gene, clone size, CDR3 DNA, CDR3 protein. D genes are given only for firm matches. Clone size, where shown, is once, few, many, or a class for clones that have expanded.

NA | TRBJ1-1 | TRBV14 | NA | TGTGCCAGCAGCCAAGATTTGTTTCTACCGTTGAACACTGAAGCTTTCTTT | CASSQDLFLPLNTEAFF
NA | TRBJ2-1 | TRBV21-1 | NA | TGTGCCAGCAGCACCTCCGGGACTAGCGGGATAAATGAGCAGTTCTTC | CASSTSGTSGINEQFF
TRBD1 | TRBJ1-6 | TRBV5-1 | NA | TGCGCCAGCAGCTCTTCGACAGGGGGCGAATCACCCCTCCACTTT | CASSSSTGGESPLHF
NA | TRBJ2-7 | TRBV5-1 | NA | TGCGCCAGCAGCTTGGGTCGCAGCTCCTACGAGCAGTACTTC | CASSLGRSSYEQYF
NA | TRBJ2-2 | TRBV3-1/TRBV3-2 | NA | TGTGCCAGCAGCTACAACCCCGGGACCGGGGAGCTGTTTTTT | CASSYNPGTGELFF
NA | TRBJ1-5 | TRBV28 | once | TGTGCCAGCAGTTTCCCGGGCCCGAATCAGCCCCAGCATTTT | CASSFPGPNQPQHF
NA | TRBJ1-4 | TRBV12-3/TRBV12-4 | NA | TGTGCCAGCAGTCCCCCGGGGGGGGAAAAACTGTTTTTT | CASSPPGGEKLFF
NA | TRBJ2-7 | TRBV6-4 | NA | TGTGCCAGCAGTGACGGGACAGGGGAGGGCCTAGCGGGAGACGAGCAGTACTTC | CASSDGTGEGLAGDEQYF
TRBD1 | TRBJ1-1 | TRBV23-1 | NA | TGCGCCAGCAGTCAATCGGGGGACAGGGCGAAGAACACTGAAGCTTTCTTT | CASSQSGDRAKNTEAFF
NA | TRBJ2-1 | TRBV15 | NA | TGTGCCACCAGCACACGTATAGGGGGGCCGTCCTACAATGAGCAGTTCTTC | CATSTRIGGPSYNEQFF
TRBD1 | TRBJ2-7 | TRBV2 | NA | TGTGCCAGCAGTGACCGCTGGACAGGGGGGTACGAGCAGTACTTC | CASSDRWTGGYEQYF
TRBD2 | TRBJ2-1 | TRBV9 | NA | TGTGCCAGCAGCGCTCACCTAGCGGGCGTGGCTGAGCAGTTCTTC | CASSAHLAGVAEQFF
TRBD2 | TRBJ2-2 | TRBV28 | NA | TGTGCCAGCAGCCTAGCACTAGCGGGAGTCACCGGGGAGCTGTTTTTT | CASSLALAGVTGELFF
TRBD2 | TRBJ2-2 | TRBV5-4 | NA | TGTGCCAGCAGCTTGGGACTAGCGGGAGGGCCGACCGGGGAGCTGTTTTTT | CASSLGLAGGPTGELFF
NA | TRBJ1-4 | TRBV3-1/TRBV3-2 | NA | TGTGCCAGCAGCCCGTCTCGTGGGGCAGGCGAAAATGAAAAACTGTTTTTT | CASSPSRGAGENEKLFF
TRBD2 | TRBJ2-2 | TRBV5-6 | NA | TGTGCCACTCAACGGGGGGCCGGGGAGCTGTTTTTT | CATQRGAGELFF
NA | TRBJ1-4 | TRBV5-5 | NA | TGTGCCAGCAGCTTAGGCAGTTTCGAAAAACTGTTTTTT | CASSLGSFEKLFF
TRBD1 | TRBJ1-1 | TRBV2 | NA | TGTGCCAGCAGCTCACAGGGGGCGGGCGATGAAGCTTTCTTT | CASSSQGAGDEAFF
NA | TRBJ2-2 | TRBV28 | NA | TGTGCCAGCAGTTTAGCGGAGGGCACCGGGGAGCTGTTTTTT | CASSLAEGTGELFF
NA | TRBJ2-7 | TRBV5-4 | NA | TGTGCCAGCAGCTTGGCCGGGACTCAAGCCTACGAGCAGTACTTC | CASSLAGTQAYEQYF
NA | TRBJ2-7 | TRBV7-2 | NA | TGTGCCAGCAGCGTCACAGGGTCTCACTCCTACGAGCAGTACTTC | CASSVTGSHSYEQYF
TRBD1 | TRBJ2-2 | TRBV28 | NA | TGTGCCAGCAGTTGGGGGACAGGGGGCAGTTTTACCGGGGAGCTGTTTTTT | CASSWGTGGSFTGELFF
TRBD1 | TRBJ2-7 | TRBV7-9 | NA | TGTGCCAGCAGCTCCACCGGGGACAGGGACGAGCAGTACTTC | CASSSTGDRDEQYF
NA | TRBJ2-7 | TRBV18 | NA | TGTGCCAGCTCACCAGGAGGGACCCGAGGGCCCTACGAGCAGTACTTC | CASSPGGTRGPYEQYF
NA | TRBJ1-2 | TRBV28 | NA | TGTGCCAGCATCGGGGGGACGACAGAATCCTATGGCTACACCTTC | CASIGGTTESYGYTF
NA | TRBJ2-5 | TRBV9 | NA | TGTGCCAGCAGCGTGGGCGCGAGAGGAGAGACCCAGTACTTC | CASSVGARGETQYF
TRBD1 | TRBJ1-6 | TRBV28 | NA | TGTGCCAGCAGCACTGGACAGGGCGCTTCACCCCTCCACTTT | CASSTGQGASPLHF
NA | TRBJ1-4 | TRBV11-1 | NA | TGTGCCAGCAGCTACCGCGGACAGCCTAATGAAAAACTGTTTTTT | CASSYRGQPNEKLFF
TRBD2 | TRBJ2-7 | TRBV10-3 | NA | TGTGCCGCCGGGACTAGCGGTTCCTACGAGCAGTACTTC | CAAGTSGSYEQYF
NA | TRBJ2-7 | TRBV12-3/TRBV12-4 | once | TGTGCCAGCAGCAAGACACCTTCAGGCGAGCAGTACTTC | CASSKTPSGEQYF
NA | TRBJ2-2 | TRBV5-1 | NA | TGCGCCAGCAGCCGGGATCGGGGCACCGGGGAGCTGTTTTTT | CASSRDRGTGELFF
TRBD1 | TRBJ1-2 | TRBV28 | NA | TGTGCCAGCGGTACCCCGGACAGGGGGAGCTATGGCTACACCTTC | CASGTPDRGSYGYTF
NA | TRBJ2-7 | TRBV6-9 | NA | TGTGCCATACCGGGTCGGAAGAGCTCCTACGAGCAGTACTTC | CAIPGRKSSYEQYF
NA | TRBJ1-1 | TRBV14 | NA | TGTGCCAGCAGGGCAGGGGTGAGGAACACTGAAGCTTTCTTT | CASRAGVRNTEAFF
NA | TRBJ2-7 | TRBV28 | few | TGTGCCAGCAGTTTAAACACGATCTACGAGCAGTACTTC | CASSLNTIYEQYF
NA | TRBJ1-2 | TRBV19 | NA | TGTGCCAGTAGTATTGGCGGGATGGGGCAGAACTATGGCTACACCTTC | CASSIGGMGQNYGYTF
NA | TRBJ1-5 | TRBV10-1 | NA | TGCGCCAGCAGCCGAACCCGGGGGGATTATCAGCCCCAGCATTTT | CASSRTRGDYQPQHF
NA | TRBJ2-3 | TRBV27 | NA | TGTGCCAGCAGTTCTAGCTCAGATACGCAGTATTTT | CASSSSSDTQYF
TRBD1 | TRBJ2-3 | TRBV3-1/TRBV3-2 | NA | TGTGCCAGCAGCCAAGACAGGGGGCGCACAGATACGCAGTATTTT | CASSQDRGRTDTQYF
NA | TRBJ1-1 | TRBV29-1 | few | TGCAGCGTGACAATGTTAAGGGACACTGAAGCTTTCTTT | CSVTMLRDTEAFF
TRBD2 | TRBJ2-3 | TRBV5-8 | once | TGTGCCAGCAGCTTGGCACTAGCGGGATCAGATACGCAGTATTTT | CASSLALAGSDTQYF
NA | TRBJ1-3 | TRBV28 | NA | TGTGCCAGCAACTCGGCTCCAGGGGATACTGGAAACACCATATATTTT | CASNSAPGDTGNTIYF
NA | TRBJ1-2 | TRBV5-1 | NA | TGCGCCAGCAGTAGGGTTAACTGTCTCAACTATGGCTACACCTTC | CASSRVNCLNYGYTF
NA | TRBJ1-2 | TRBV27 | NA | TGTGCCAGCAGTTTAGGAAGGCGGTCAGGCTACACCTTC | CASSLGRRSGYTF
NA | TRBJ1-2 | TRBV5-1 | NA | TGCGCCAGCAGCTTGGAGGCAGCCTCTAACTATGGCTACACCTTC | CASSLEAASNYGYTF
TRBD2 | TRBJ2-1 | TRBV30 | NA | TGTGCCTGGAGCCTCCCCCTACTAGCGGGTAAAAATGAGCAGTTCTTC | CAWSLPLLAGKNEQFF
NA | TRBJ1-2 | TRBV9 | few | TGTGCCAGCAGCCTAACGCTTGGGGGAACCTATGGCTACACCTTC | CASSLTLGGTYGYTF
TRBD2 | TRBJ2-7 | TRBV4-1 | NA | TGCGCCAGCAGCCAAGTGTTAGCGGGGGGGTCCTACGAGCAGTACTTC | CASSQVLAGGSYEQYF
NA | TRBJ1-4 | TRBV5-4 | NA | TGTGCCAGCAGCTTTGGCATTCCAACTAATGAAAAACTGTTTTTT | CASSFGIPTNEKLFF